The sample holds many counts of the clone carrying this T cell receptor (beta chain). Its specificity is unknown. The record originates from a study of T cell repertoires in cytomegalovirus infection. TCRdb fed the reads into MiXCR, producing one record per CDR3 protein. The sample yields some 70,000 distinct CDR3 sequences, approximately 24% seen once. Trimming at V came to 5 bases and at J to 4 bases, leaving 2 bases not matched to a gene. The CDR3 has 14 amino acids. The TCR comes from a human donor in good health (CMV status not recorded). Some clones in this sample may be carry-over from other donors' samples. The specimen was PBMCs, sequenced either directly or after in vitro stimulation (not recorded which). This chain joins TRBV12-3 or TRBV12-4 and TRBJ2-3, with 11 positions matching TRBD2. The CDR3 DNA follows: TGTGCCAGCAGTACTAGCGGGAGCTCAGATACGCAGTATTTT. This sequence encodes CASSTSGSSDTQYF.